These 17 T cell receptor beta chains originate from one sample sequenced in a study of OX40 agonist ivuxolimab in advanced cancers. The repertoire was sequenced with immunoSEQ multiplex PCR; TCRdb's copy has only in-frame clones and lacks some. The sample holds roughly 92,000 clones, 90% seen once. The source was CD4+ or CD8+ T cells sorted from blood, collected in a trial of the OX40 agonist ivuxolimab. The receptors were sampled from an adult with an advanced solid tumor such as melanoma, head and neck, liver or kidney cancer.

This clone was seen once. CDR3 sequence: CASSRQGWDEQYF. The DNA of the CDR3 is TGTGCCAGCAGCAGACAGGGTTGGGACGAGCAGTACTTC. The chain links TRBV7-2 to TRBJ2-7; TRBD1 matches at 7 bases. The CDR3 contains 13 residues. V lost 5 bases to trimming and J lost 5 bases; unmatched junction nucleotides: 6. Germline CDR1 and CDR2: SGHTA and FQGNSA.

This chain uses TRBV13 with TRBJ2-1; D remains unclear. V was shortened by 4 bases and J by 1 base, with 8 bases between the two germline ends. CDR1 PRHDT and CDR2 FYEKMQ come from the germline V gene (reference sequence). The CDR3 totals 14 residues. In nucleotides, the CDR3 is TGTGCCAGCAGCTCAAGGGAATCCTACAATGAGCAGTTCTTC. It codes for CASSSRESYNEQFF. Full variable domain (missing parts from reference TRBV13 and TRBJ2-1): AAGVIQSPRHLIKEKRETATLKCYPIPRHDTVYWYQQGPGQDPQFLISFYEKMQSDKGSIPDRFSAQQFSDYHSELNMSSLELGDSALYFCASSSRESYNEQFFGPGTRLTVL.

This chain connects TRBV19 to TRBJ1-5; 8 positions agree with TRBD1. V shed 1 base, J shed 6 bases, and the junction held 8 bases outside the gene matches. Germline V gene data show CDR1 as LNHDA and CDR2 as SQIVND (reference sequence). The CDR3 length is 16 residues. In DNA form, the CDR3 reads TGTGCCAGTAGTATAGGCAAAGACAGGGGCAGTCAGCCCCAGCATTTT. As protein: CASSIGKDRGSQPQHF. The whole variable domain, filled in from reference TRBV19 and TRBJ1-5, reads DGGITQSPKYLFRKEGQNVTLSCEQNLNHDAMYWYRQDPGQGLRLIYYSQIVNDFQKGDIAEGYSVSREKKESFPLTVTSAQKNPTAFYLCASSIGKDRGSQPQHFGDGTRLSIL.

The V and J genes are TRBV19 and TRBJ2-7; a possible D gene is TRBD2 (5 bases). V lost 7 bases and J 2 bases, leaving 15 bases between the germline ends. CDR3 length: 14 amino acids. Germline assignment: CDR1 LNHDA and CDR2 SQIVND (reference sequence). CDR3 region: CASTNTEGTYEQYF. The CDR3 DNA reads TGTGCCAGTACCAACACTGAGGGTACCTACGAGCAGTACTTC.

The gene calls are TRBV7-7 and TRBJ2-1; TRBD2 matches 9 bases. CDR3 size: 16 residues. Germline CDR1 and CDR2: SSHAT and FNYEAQ (reference sequence). The V gene end was trimmed by 3 bases and the J gene end by 8 bases; junction bases not matched to a gene: 11. CDR3 in amino acids: CASSFSRAGGLHEQFF. The CDR3 DNA follows: TGTGCCAGCAGCTTTTCACGAGCGGGAGGTCTCCATGAGCAGTTCTTC.

The chain joins TRBV19 to TRBJ1-1, with D possibly being TRBD1 (5 bases). CDR1 is LNHDA, CDR2 SQIVND, per germline (reference sequence). Trimming cost V 3 bases and J 1 base, with 12 bases left between them. This CDR3 region has 15 residues. The DNA for the CDR3 is TGTGCCAGTAGTATCGGGGGAAGGGGGAACACTGAAGCTTTCTTT. Residues: CASSIGGRGNTEAFF.

J is TRBJ2-7 and V is TRBV27; a weak D match, TRBD1 (5 bases). CDR1 is MNHEY and CDR2 is SMNVEV in the germline V gene (reference sequence). This CDR3 region has 12 residues. V was clipped by 6 bases and J by 0 bases, with 6 bases between them. The CDR3 spells CASRGVSYEQYF. CDR3 DNA sequence: TGTGCCAGCAGAGGGGTCTCCTACGAGCAGTACTTC.

CDR3 in amino acids: CASSESPGLTYNEQFF. The CDR3, as DNA: TGTGCCAGCAGTGAATCCCCGGGACTGACCTACAATGAGCAGTTCTTC. The V call is TRBV6-1, the J call TRBJ2-1, with D possibly being TRBD2 (6 bases). Trimming stripped 2 bases from V and 2 bases from J, with 13 bases between. In germline, CDR1 is MNHNS, CDR2 SASEGT. The CDR3 loop spans 16 amino acids.

This clone was seen a single time. The J gene is TRBJ1-6, the V gene TRBV20-1; D uncertain. V lost 3 bases to trimming and J lost 9 bases, with 6 bases between them. The germline gives CDR1 DFQATT, CDR2 SNEGSKA (reference sequence). The CDR3 sequence is 11 residues long. CDR3 nucleotides: TGCAGTGCTAGGCCCGGTTCACCCCTCCACTTT. Translation: CSARPGSPLHF.

The gene calls are TRBV7-6 and TRBJ2-7, with D maybe TRBD1 (5 bases). Per germline, CDR1 SGHVS and CDR2 FNYEAQ. Between the trimmed V and J ends, which lost 2 bases and 2 bases, there was a span of 19 bases. The length of the CDR3 is 17 residues. The CDR3: CASSLLVPGQGTYEQYF. DNA of the CDR3: TGTGCCAGCAGCTTACTCGTACCTGGGCAGGGCACCTACGAGCAGTACTTC.

The chain has TRBV6-6 and TRBJ2-2, with a tentative D call TRBD1 (6 bases). Per germline, CDR1 MNHNY and CDR2 SVGAGI (reference sequence). V lost 2 bases and J lost 4, with 8 bases in between. This CDR3 is built from 14 residues. As DNA, the CDR3 is TGTGCCAGCAGTTACGGGGGCACCACCGGGGAGCTGTTTTTT. This gives the protein CASSYGGTTGELFF.

The chain links TRBV5-6 to TRBJ2-7; 8 positions agree with TRBD2. The CDR3 spans 14 residues. V gave up 5 bases and J gave up 2 bases; unmatched junction bases: 6. Germline values: CDR1 SGHDT, CDR2 YYEEEE. DNA of the CDR3: TGTGCCAGCAGAGACGGGGGGGCCGCCTACGAGCAGTACTTC. Its protein is CASRDGGAAYEQYF. Full variable domain (rest looked up from reference TRBV5-6 and TRBJ2-7): DAGVTQSPTHLIKTRGQQVTLRCSPKSGHDTVSWYQQALGQGPQFIFQYYEEEERQRGNFPDRFSGHQFPNYSSELNVNALLLGDSALYLCASRDGGAAYEQYFGPGTRLTVT.

This chain links TRBV7-9 with TRBJ2-2; D is perhaps TRBD2 (6 bases). The V and J ends lost 3 bases and 7 bases respectively, with 9 bases between them. The germline V gene encodes CDR1 SEHNR and CDR2 FQNEAQ (reference sequence). The CDR3 loop spans 13 amino acids. The CDR3 nucleotides are TGTGCCAGCAGCTTTTCGGGAGTCGGGGAGCTGTTTTTT. This translates into CASSFSGVGELFF.

The chain links TRBV30 to TRBJ2-4, with D tentatively TRBD2 (7 bases). V lost 0 bases and J 1 base, leaving 10 bases between the germline ends. This CDR3 spans 15 amino acids. CDR1 and CDR2 (germline): GTSNPN, SVGIG (reference sequence). CDR3: CAWSVRGAAKNIQYF. Written as DNA, the CDR3 is TGTGCCTGGAGTGTACGGGGGGCGGCCAAAAACATTCAGTACTTC.

The chain's CDR3 is CASSGFGTDAGAEQYF. In DNA form, the CDR3 reads TGTGCCAGCAGTGGTTTCGGAACTGACGCCGGGGCCGAGCAGTACTTC. The chain recombines TRBV2 with TRBJ2-7; D is perhaps TRBD1 or TRBD2 (5 bases each). The length of the CDR3 is 16 residues. Trimming took off 4 bases at V and 6 bases at J, with 22 bases between the two ends. Looked up from germline, CDR1 is SNHLY and CDR2 is FYNNEI.

The count of this clone is one. This rearrangement joins TRBV19 to TRBJ1-1; a possible D gene is TRBD1 (5 bases). The CDR3 is 11 amino acids. CDR1 is LNHDA, CDR2 SQIVND, per germline (reference sequence). Between the trimmed V and J ends, which lost 10 bases and 8 bases, there was a span of 14 bases. CDR3 coding DNA: TGTGCCACCAGACGATGGGGGGAAGCTTTCTTT. Translation: CATRRWGEAFF.

The V gene is TRBV9, the J gene TRBJ2-1, with D hard to call. This CDR3 region has 14 residues. Germline values: CDR1 SGDLS, CDR2 YYNGEE. V was shortened by 0 bases and J by 8 bases, with 12 bases between the two germline ends. This chain's CDR3 is CASSVAIPGHEQFF. Written as DNA, the CDR3 is TGTGCCAGCAGCGTAGCGATCCCTGGCCATGAGCAGTTCTTC.